This T cell receptor (beta chain) was identified in a study of vaccination and CD4 T cells after COVID-19 (dated by TCRdb to about 2022). With regard to the full study: SARS-CoV-2 positivity had been established in the convalescent patients by nasal swab PCR, and mild disease was recorded in roughly 10 of these patients and severe disease in one. Overlapping spike peptide pools from SARS-CoV-2 and from the common cold coronaviruses HCoV-NL63, HCoV-OC43 and HCoV-229E were used as culture stimuli. Post-COVID blood samples were collected from convalescent patients a median of approximately 93 days after diagnosis, with a range of roughly 35 to 170 days. Control cultures received a CEFX viral epitope pool as the positive control, an HIV-1 Nef peptide pool as the negative control, or no peptide. Post-vaccine blood samples were obtained a median of about 72 days after the second vaccine dose, with a range of roughly 14 to 241 days. The spike-specific CD4+ TCR repertoire was compared before and after mRNA vaccination in around ten COVID-19 convalescent patients and a few infection-naive healthy vaccine recipients. Each participant got two doses of either the Pfizer-BioNTech BNT162b2 vaccine (n=8) or the Moderna mRNA-1273 vaccine (n=2). The convalescent cohort comprised six males and four females, including two Hispanic individuals, seven Caucasians, two Asians and one multiracial person.

The library was made by PCR. TCR sequencing of DNA from cultured CD4+ T cells used the Oncomine TCR Beta short-read assay at the Johns Hopkins FTIC core. Genomic DNA was extracted from the cultured CD4+ T cells with the QIAamp micro DNA kit. Oncomine TCR Beta libraries made from cultured CD4+ T cells were pooled using unique dual indexes and sequenced on an Illumina iSeq 100. Turning to the authors' computational methods: Non-productive sequences were filtered out, and CDR3s that did not start with C, did not end with F or W, or were shorter than 7 amino acids were discarded. The MANAFEST web application was used to identify antigen-specific clonotypes by comparing peptide-stimulated wells against reference wells and other culture wells. Positive clones required FDR below 0.05, an odds ratio above 5, and productive frequency above 0.1% in at least two of three replicate wells. A clonotype was classed as cross-reactive if the clonotype showed significant expansion both in SARS-CoV-2 spike wells and in at least one common cold coronavirus spike condition. CDR3 homology was assessed with Levenshtein distances (stringdist) and unrooted phylogenetic trees (ape) in R version 3.6.1. TCRdb reprocessed the public reads (quality trimming at Q25 with fastp, clone calling with MiXCR) and kept in-frame beta chains. Entries are consolidated by CDR3 protein sequence, retaining the most common genes and DNA. In this record, the V and J calls reflect TCRdb's handling and not the investigators' own analysis. Counted in this sample were about 21,000 distinct CDR3 sequences; less than 60% of them appeared once. The ten top clones hold roughly 9% of the sample.

The junction shows trimming of 1 base on V and 0 bases on J, plus 11 bases between the germline ends. Including the terminal cysteine and phenylalanine, the CDR3 comprises 16 residues. Of the read, only the CDR3 DNA is kept; its 48 bases are in frame from base 1. The sample's treatment or condition label is to be understood as: roughly ten-day PBMC culture with coronavirus spike peptide pools or control peptides (ViraFEST assay). The ViraFEST assay was used in the study, in which antigen-specific T cells were expanded with peptide pools and expanded clonotypes were subsequently identified by TCR sequencing. Positive SARS-CoV-2 PCR tests in the convalescent patients dated from March to December 2020, before Alpha, Beta and Delta variants emerged in the United States. PBMCs were cultured at about 2 million per well in IMDM supplemented with approximately 5.4% human AB serum and about 10 IU/ml IL-2, with around 10 ug/ml peptide pools added. On days 3 and 7, half of the culture medium was replaced with fresh IL-2-containing medium. After 10 to 11 days of culture, CD4+ T cells were isolated by negative selection with the EasySep CD4+ T cell isolation kit. PBMCs were separated from whole blood using Ficoll-Paque Plus gradient centrifugation and then either used fresh or cryopreserved at -140C. Each culture condition was generally run in triplicate wells.

General findings and caveats noted by the study authors: Only a relatively small number of convalescent patients were included in the study, and early timepoints following natural infection were not analyzed. An increase in the median number of SARS-CoV-2-reactive clonotypes from 20 to 25 after infection to roughly 38 after vaccination was observed, but the change was not found to be significant. In convalescent patients, a median around 86% of post-vaccine SARS-CoV-2-reactive clones were detected only after vaccination, and vaccine-specific priming was suggested by this finding. In convalescent patients, nearly all vaccine-specific clones (304 of 307) were found to be mono-reactive for SARS-CoV-2 spike rather than cross-reactive with common cold coronaviruses.

Note on this clonotype: Its antigen specificity is not known. No much larger clone exists at a distance of one base, and base qualities are not known.

The sample comprised CD4+ T cells from blood, cultured in vitro. This TCR derives from a human donor who had recovered from COVID-19. The rearrangement combines TRBV12-3 or TRBV12-4 with TRBJ2-3, with no confidently assigned D gene. The nucleotide sequence reads as follows: TGTGCCAGCAGTTTAGGGTTCGGGTCCAGCACAGATACGCAGTATTTT. This gives the protein CASSLGFGSSTDTQYF.